One sample yielded the 25 T cell receptor beta chains listed below, sequenced in a study of cytomegalovirus exposure and HLA in healthy donors. The PCR employed 60 Vbeta primers together with 13 Jbeta primers. TCRdb's table, derived via immunoSEQ multiplex PCR, lists solely in-frame clones and lacks some. The data show roughly 67,000 clones, 80% to 90% seen once. Sequenced input: PBMCs. These receptors were taken from a woman in her twenties or thirties in good health and CMV-seronegative.

In this sample, this clone turned up once. The V gene is TRBV7-8, the J gene TRBJ2-5, with 8 positions matching TRBD2. CDR3 length equals 18 residues. The junction had 12 bases not matched to a gene; V was cut back by 0 bases and J by 3 bases. Per the germline V gene, CDR1 is SGHVS and CDR2 is FQNEAQ. The CDR3 DNA follows: TGTGCCAGCAGCTTAGCGCTCGACGGGGGGGCGAGGGAAGAGACCCAGTACTTC. Translated: CASSLALDGGAREETQYF. The full variable domain, rest sourced from reference TRBV7-8 and TRBJ2-5, is GAGVSQSPRYKVAKRGQDVALRCDPISGHVSLFWYQQALGQGPEFLTYFQNEAQLDKSGLPSDRFFAERPEGSVSTLKIQRTQQEDSAVYLCASSLALDGGAREETQYFGPGTRLLVL.

V gene TRBV13 combines with J gene TRBJ1-4; 10 nucleotides align to TRBD1. This CDR3 spans 15 amino acids. Trimming at V came to 2 bases and at J to 7 bases, leaving 4 bases not matched to a gene. Germline CDR1 reads PRHDT; CDR2 reads FYEKMQ (reference sequence). As DNA, the CDR3 is TGTGCCAGCAGCTTACTGGACAGGGGGACTGAAAAACTGTTTTTT. Residues: CASSLLDRGTEKLFF.

The CDR3 DNA reads as TGTGCCAGCAGCTTAGATCATTCGGGACTAGCGGACATTTACGAGCAGTACTTC. It codes for CASSLDHSGLADIYEQYF. The chain uses TRBV11-2 and TRBJ2-7, with 11 bases identical to TRBD2. This CDR3 contains 18 residues. V lost 0 bases to trimming and J lost 4 bases; unmatched junction nucleotides: 11. The germline V gene encodes CDR1 SGHAT and CDR2 FQNNGV. The full variable domain, its missing parts supplied by reference TRBV11-2 and TRBJ2-7, is EAGVAQSPRYKIIEKRQSVAFWCNPISGHATLYWYQQILGQGPKLLIQFQNNGVVDDSQLPKDRFSAERLKGVDSTLKIQPAKLEDSAVYLCASSLDHSGLADIYEQYFGPGTRLTVT.

The chain uses TRBV19 and TRBJ2-7; 7 bases map to TRBD1. The CDR3 has 15 amino acids. J gave up 3 bases and V 3 bases, and 8 bases lay outside the gene matches. CDR1 LNHDA and CDR2 SQIVND come from the germline V gene (reference sequence). The CDR3 sequence is CASSIRQTGDYEQYF. The DNA of the CDR3 is TGTGCCAGTAGTATTCGACAAACAGGGGACTACGAGCAGTACTTC.

The chain combines TRBV27 with TRBJ2-5; D might be TRBD1 (5 bases). The end of the DNA aligns better with TRBJ2-7, so the J call may be wrong. CDR1 is MNHEY and CDR2 is SMNVEV in the germline V gene (reference sequence). There are 14 residues in the CDR3. The CDR3 coding sequence is TGTGCCAGCAGTTTAAGACAGAGCTCCTACGAGCAGTACTTC. The encoded protein is CASSLRQSSYEQYF.

This clone has just one count. J is TRBJ2-7 and V is TRBV9; weak D call: TRBD2 (5 bases). V was clipped by 3 bases and J by 5 bases, with 15 bases between them. The CDR3 consists of 14 residues. Germline-derived CDR1 and CDR2 are SGDLS and YYNGEE. The CDR3 loop is CASSDSRGTHEQYF. The CDR3 bases are TGTGCCAGCAGCGATTCTCGGGGTACCCACGAGCAGTACTTC.

J is TRBJ2-4 and V is TRBV28, with D possibly matching TRBD1 (6 bases). This CDR3 is built from 17 residues. CDR1 and CDR2 (germline): MDHEN, SYDVKM. Trimming cost V 4 bases and J 5 bases, with 21 bases left between them. CDR3 loop: CASSYGSWDTQQNIQYF. The CDR3, as DNA: TGTGCCAGCAGTTATGGGAGTTGGGACACCCAACAAAACATTCAGTACTTC.

The sample holds a few counts of this clone. DNA for the CDR3: TGTGCCAGTAGTATTTCGGCAGGGACAAACACTGAAGCTTTCTTT. Encoded protein: CASSISAGTNTEAFF. The chain joins TRBV19 to TRBJ1-1, with D possibly TRBD1 on 6 matching bases. CDR1 and CDR2 (germline): LNHDA, SQIVND (reference sequence). The CDR3 sequence is 15 residues long. V lost 3 bases and J lost 2, with 13 bases in between. Based on the CDR3 plus reference TRBV19 and TRBJ1-1, the full variable domain is DGGITQSPKYLFRKEGQNVTLSCEQNLNHDAMYWYRQDPGQGLRLIYYSQIVNDFQKGDIAEGYSVSREKKESFPLTVTSAQKNPTAFYLCASSISAGTNTEAFFGQGTRLTVV.

This clone was observed once. The chain carries TRBV7-2 and TRBJ2-2; 12 bases fit TRBD2. V gave up 0 bases and J gave up 5 bases; unmatched junction bases: 10. CDR1 SGHTA and CDR2 FQGNSA come from the germline V gene. This CDR3 has 19 amino acids. This CDR3 reads CASSLAHSSGGVFTGELFF. In nucleotides, the CDR3 is TGTGCCAGCAGCTTAGCCCACTCTAGCGGGGGGGTCTTTACCGGGGAGCTGTTTTTT.

The J gene is TRBJ1-1, the V gene TRBV28, with D perhaps matching TRBD1 (6 bases). Trimming cost V 7 bases and J 0 bases, with 15 bases left between them. Germline CDR1 and CDR2: MDHEN and SYDVKM. The CDR3 length is 15 residues. In nucleotides, the CDR3 is TGTGCCAGCACCCCCCAAGGGGGAGTGAACACTGAAGCTTTCTTT. Amino acids: CASTPQGGVNTEAFF.

The chain links TRBV27 to TRBJ1-2, with 10 positions matching TRBD1. CDR1 and CDR2 from the germline V gene are MNHEY and SMNVEV (reference sequence). This CDR3 has 13 residues. The trim removed 7 bases at V and 8 bases at J, leaving 7 bases unmatched. The CDR3 DNA is TGTGCCAGCAAGCTGGGACAGGGGCACGGCTACACCTTC. Amino acid sequence: CASKLGQGHGYTF.

J is TRBJ1-1 and V is TRBV5-4; a weak D match, TRBD1 (5 bases). Deletions cut 3 bases from V and 8 bases from J, with 8 bases between. Germline CDR1 reads SGHNT; CDR2 reads YYREEE (reference sequence). The length of the CDR3 is 11 residues. The CDR3 region is CASSWGGEAFF. The CDR3 DNA follows: TGTGCCAGCAGCTGGGGGGGGGAAGCTTTCTTT.

The chain is built from TRBV11-3 and TRBJ1-1; 7 bases agree with TRBD1. The CDR3 runs 14 residues. The ends lost 3 bases at V and 5 bases at J; junction bases unmatched: 6. CDR1 is SGHNT, CDR2 YENEEA, per germline. The CDR3 nucleotides are TGTGCCAGCAGCTTCGGCAGGGGGATGACTGAAGCTTTCTTT. Encoded protein: CASSFGRGMTEAFF.

The chain is built from TRBV6-5 and TRBJ1-1; TRBD1 aligns across 7 bases. This CDR3 region has 13 residues. The germline V gene encodes CDR1 MNHEY and CDR2 SVGAGI. The V segment lost 6 bases and the J segment 1 base; nucleotides outside the gene matches: 2. The CDR3 region is CASSHRGNTEAFF. The CDR3 DNA follows: TGTGCCAGCAGCCACAGGGGGAACACTGAAGCTTTCTTT.

The chain combines TRBV6-5 with TRBJ1-1; D unclear. V dropped 2 bases and J dropped 1 base, with 5 bases sitting between them. The CDR3 is 13 amino acids. In germline, CDR1 is MNHEY, CDR2 SVGAGI. The CDR3 nucleotides read TGTGCCAGCAGTTACGATAGGAACACTGAAGCTTTCTTT. It encodes CASSYDRNTEAFF.

The CDR3 sequence: CATTDTQYF. The CDR3 coding sequence is TGCGCCACTACAGATACGCAGTATTTT. The chain joins TRBV10-1 to TRBJ2-3; D is unclear. V lost 10 bases, J lost 3 bases, and 2 bases lay in between. The CDR3 has 9 residues. Germline V CDR1 and CDR2: WNHNN, SYGVQD (reference sequence).

The sample holds a few counts of this clone. The rearrangement joins TRBV2 to TRBJ2-3; 10 nucleotides match TRBD2. J was trimmed by 5 bases and V by 8 bases; bases with no gene match: 10. This CDR3 has 15 amino acids. In germline, CDR1 is SNHLY, CDR2 FYNNEI. CDR3 DNA sequence: TGTGCCAGCGAGAGCGGGGGGGCCTGGGGAGATACGCAGTATTTT. Translated: CASESGGAWGDTQYF.

The chain carries TRBV6-5 and TRBJ1-6; no clear D gene. Germline loops: CDR1 MNHEY, CDR2 SVGAGI. Deletions cut 0 bases from V and 0 bases from J, with 6 bases between. The CDR3 totals 16 residues. The CDR3 reads CASSYSRSSYNSPLHF. CDR3 coding DNA: TGTGCCAGCAGTTACTCCCGGAGCTCCTATAATTCACCCCTCCACTTT.

J is TRBJ1-1 and V is TRBV5-6, with TRBD1 as a possible D gene (5 bases). Germline CDR1 reads SGHDT; CDR2 reads YYEEEE. The length of the CDR3 is 14 residues. Trimming took 0 bases from V and 6 from J, leaving 12 bases between them. CDR3 amino acids: CASSLVRGSAEAFF. Here the CDR3 DNA reads TGTGCCAGCAGCTTGGTAAGGGGATCCGCTGAAGCTTTCTTT.

Here the CDR3 DNA reads TGTGCCAGCAGCCCGGGGGTCAGCTCCTACAATGAGCAGTTCTTC. Translation: CASSPGVSSYNEQFF. This chain uses TRBV11-2 with TRBJ2-1, with a possible D match to TRBD2 (6 bases). V was cut by 5 bases and J by 0 bases, with 11 bases left in between. Germline values: CDR1 SGHAT, CDR2 FQNNGV. The CDR3 totals 15 residues.

The chain joins TRBV27 to TRBJ1-1; TRBD1 is a possible D gene (6 bases). Deletions cut 5 bases from V and 6 bases from J, with 10 bases between. Germline loops: CDR1 MNHEY, CDR2 SMNVEV (reference sequence). The CDR3 is 12 residues long. The CDR3 protein is CASSDRTAEAFF. CDR3 sequence (DNA): TGTGCCAGCAGTGATAGGACAGCTGAAGCTTTCTTT.

The chain recombines TRBV19 with TRBJ2-3, with 11 bases fitting TRBD1. From germline, CDR1 is LNHDA and CDR2 SQIVND (reference sequence). The ends lost 0 bases at V and 4 bases at J; junction bases unmatched: 9. CDR3 length equals 18 residues. The chain's CDR3 is CASSIERPGQGVADTQYF. CDR3 coding DNA: TGTGCCAGTAGTATAGAGAGACCGGGACAGGGGGTTGCAGATACGCAGTATTTT. Complete variable domain (other parts from reference TRBV19 and TRBJ2-3): DGGITQSPKYLFRKEGQNVTLSCEQNLNHDAMYWYRQDPGQGLRLIYYSQIVNDFQKGDIAEGYSVSREKKESFPLTVTSAQKNPTAFYLCASSIERPGQGVADTQYFGPGTRLTVL.

This clone has more than one count but fewer than ten. V and J are TRBV11-2 and TRBJ2-2, with a weak D call TRBD1 (6 bases). CDR1 is SGHAT, CDR2 FQNNGV, per germline. The CDR3 runs to 16 residues. Trimming cost V 5 bases and J 6 bases, with 19 bases left between them. This CDR3 reads CASSVRGGAFSGELFF. For the CDR3, the DNA is TGTGCCAGCAGCGTGCGTGGGGGCGCGTTTTCCGGGGAGCTGTTTTTT.

The chain links TRBV11-2 to TRBJ1-3; D perhaps matches TRBD1 (5 bases). The ends were cut back, 5 bases at V and 0 bases at J, with 11 bases in the middle. From germline, CDR1 is SGHAT and CDR2 FQNNGV. CDR3 length: 15 amino acids. The CDR3: CASSVTGNSGNTIYF. DNA for the CDR3: TGTGCCAGCAGCGTAACAGGAAACTCTGGAAACACCATATATTTT. Full variable domain (outside the CDR3, taken from reference TRBV11-2 and TRBJ1-3): EAGVAQSPRYKIIEKRQSVAFWCNPISGHATLYWYQQILGQGPKLLIQFQNNGVVDDSQLPKDRFSAERLKGVDSTLKIQPAKLEDSAVYLCASSVTGNSGNTIYFGEGSWLTVV.

The V gene is TRBV30, the J gene TRBJ1-3; a possible D gene is TRBD1 (5 bases). V lost 2 bases to trimming and J lost 0 bases, with 8 bases between them. The CDR3 covers 14 residues. CDR1 and CDR2 from the germline V gene are GTSNPN and SVGIG (reference sequence). The CDR3 sequence: CAWSPGFSGNTIYF. The CDR3 DNA sequence: TGTGCCTGGAGTCCAGGGTTCTCTGGAAACACCATATATTTT.